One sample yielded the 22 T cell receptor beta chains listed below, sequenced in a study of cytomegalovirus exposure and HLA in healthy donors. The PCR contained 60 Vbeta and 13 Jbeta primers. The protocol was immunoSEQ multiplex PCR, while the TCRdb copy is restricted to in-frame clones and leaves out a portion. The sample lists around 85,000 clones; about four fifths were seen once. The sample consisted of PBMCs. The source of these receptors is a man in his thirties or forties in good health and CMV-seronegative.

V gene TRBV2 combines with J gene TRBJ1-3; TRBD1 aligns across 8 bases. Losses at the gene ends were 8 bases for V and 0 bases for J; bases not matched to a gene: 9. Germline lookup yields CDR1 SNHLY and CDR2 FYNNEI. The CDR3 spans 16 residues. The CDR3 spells CASGGTGEFSGNTIYF. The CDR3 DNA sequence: TGTGCCAGCGGCGGGACAGGAGAATTCTCTGGAAACACCATATATTTT. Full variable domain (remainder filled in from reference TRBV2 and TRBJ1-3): EPEVTQTPSHQVTQMGQEVILRCVPISNHLYFYWYRQILGQKVEFLVSFYNNEISEKSEIFDDQFSVERPDGSNFTLKIRSTKLEDSAMYFCASGGTGEFSGNTIYFGEGSWLTVV.

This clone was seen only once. The CDR3 nucleotides are TGTGCCAGCAGCTTGGGGACTAGCGGGAGGGTTGAGCAGTTCTTC. As protein: CASSLGTSGRVEQFF. This chain uses TRBV5-6 with TRBJ2-1; 15 nucleotides agree with TRBD2. The CDR3 runs to 15 residues. CDR1 SGHDT and CDR2 YYEEEE come from the germline V gene. J lost 9 bases, V lost 0 bases, and 1 base had no gene match.

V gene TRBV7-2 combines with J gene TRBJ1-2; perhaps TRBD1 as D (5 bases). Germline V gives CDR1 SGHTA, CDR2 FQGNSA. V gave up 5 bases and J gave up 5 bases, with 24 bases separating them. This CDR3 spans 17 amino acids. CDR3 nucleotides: TGTGCCAGCAGCCCCTCGGAGGGACGGCTGGGTCGTTATGGCTACACCTTC. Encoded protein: CASSPSEGRLGRYGYTF.

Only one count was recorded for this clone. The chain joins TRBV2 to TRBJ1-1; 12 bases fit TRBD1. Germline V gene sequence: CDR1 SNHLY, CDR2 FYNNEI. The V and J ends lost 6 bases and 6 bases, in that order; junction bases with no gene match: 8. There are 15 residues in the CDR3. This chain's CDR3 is CASSGTGGKRAEAFF. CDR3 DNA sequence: TGTGCCAGCAGCGGGACAGGGGGCAAAAGAGCTGAAGCTTTCTTT.

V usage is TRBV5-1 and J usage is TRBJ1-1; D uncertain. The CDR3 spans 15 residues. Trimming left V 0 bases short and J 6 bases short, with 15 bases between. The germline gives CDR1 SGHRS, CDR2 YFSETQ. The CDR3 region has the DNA TGCGCCAGCAGCTTGGTGGGCGGGGAAAGGGCTGAAGCTTTCTTT. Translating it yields CASSLVGGERAEAFF.

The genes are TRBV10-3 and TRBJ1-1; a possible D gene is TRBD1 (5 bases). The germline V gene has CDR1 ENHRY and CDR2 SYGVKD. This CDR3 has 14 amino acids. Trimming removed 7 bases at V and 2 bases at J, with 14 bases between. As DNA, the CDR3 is TGTGCCATCACCCAGACAGCCCTCAACACTGAAGCTTTCTTT. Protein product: CAITQTALNTEAFF.

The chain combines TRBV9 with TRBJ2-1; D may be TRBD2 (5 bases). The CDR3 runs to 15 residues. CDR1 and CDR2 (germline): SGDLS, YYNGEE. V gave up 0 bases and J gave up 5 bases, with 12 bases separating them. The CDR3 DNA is TGTGCCAGCAGCGTAGCCACTCTCGGGAACAATGAGCAGTTCTTC. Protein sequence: CASSVATLGNNEQFF.

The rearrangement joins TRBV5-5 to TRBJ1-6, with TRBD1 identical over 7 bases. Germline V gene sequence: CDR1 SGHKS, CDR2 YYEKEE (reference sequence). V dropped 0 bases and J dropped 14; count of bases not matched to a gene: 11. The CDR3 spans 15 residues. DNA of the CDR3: TGTGCCAGCAGCTTGGATTCGGGACAGAGACCCACCCTCCACTTT. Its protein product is CASSLDSGQRPTLHF.

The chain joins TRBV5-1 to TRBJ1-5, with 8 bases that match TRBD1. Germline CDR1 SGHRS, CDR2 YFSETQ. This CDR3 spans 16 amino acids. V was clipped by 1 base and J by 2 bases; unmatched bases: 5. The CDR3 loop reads CASSLSPTGGNQPQHF. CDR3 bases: TGCGCCAGCAGCTTGTCACCGACAGGGGGCAATCAGCCCCAGCATTTT.

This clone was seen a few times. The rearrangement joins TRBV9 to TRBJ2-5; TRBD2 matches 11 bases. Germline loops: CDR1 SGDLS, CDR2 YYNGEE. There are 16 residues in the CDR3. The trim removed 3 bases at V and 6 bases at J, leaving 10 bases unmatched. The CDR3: CASSDPLAGGSQTQYF. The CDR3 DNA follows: TGTGCCAGCAGCGACCCCCTAGCGGGGGGTTCGCAGACCCAGTACTTC.

The DNA of the CDR3 is TGTGCCAGCAGTTTTGGAATACAGGGGACCCAGCATTTT. Translation gives CASSFGIQGTQHF. This chain uses TRBV6-5 with TRBJ1-5; 7 bases map to TRBD1. The CDR3 has 13 residues. The trim removed 4 bases at V and 11 bases at J, leaving 8 bases unmatched. The germline V gene encodes CDR1 MNHEY and CDR2 SVGAGI.

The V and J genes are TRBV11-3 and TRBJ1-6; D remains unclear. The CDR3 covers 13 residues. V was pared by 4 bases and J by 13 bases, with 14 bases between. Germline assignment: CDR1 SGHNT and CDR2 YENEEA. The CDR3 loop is CASSYTPGSPLHF. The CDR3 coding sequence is TGTGCCAGCAGCTATACCCCGGGGTCTCCCCTCCACTTT. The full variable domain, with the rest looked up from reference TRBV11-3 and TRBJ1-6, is EAGVVQSPRYKIIEKKQPVAFWCNPISGHNTLYWYLQNLGQGPELLIRYENEEAVDDSQLPKDRFSAERLKGVDSTLKIQPAELGDSAVYLCASSYTPGSPLHFGNGTRLTVT.

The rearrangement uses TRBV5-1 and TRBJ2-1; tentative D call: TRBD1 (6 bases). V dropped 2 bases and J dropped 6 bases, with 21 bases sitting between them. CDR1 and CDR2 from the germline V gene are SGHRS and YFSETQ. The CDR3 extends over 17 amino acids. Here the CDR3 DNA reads TGCGCCAGCAGCTTCCAGGTTGGGGGCATCGTGGGCAATGAGCAGTTCTTC. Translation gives CASSFQVGGIVGNEQFF.

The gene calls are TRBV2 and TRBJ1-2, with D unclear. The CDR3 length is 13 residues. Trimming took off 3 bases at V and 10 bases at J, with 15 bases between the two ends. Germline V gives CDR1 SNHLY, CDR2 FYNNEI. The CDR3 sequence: CASSDGGRLYYTF. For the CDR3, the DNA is TGTGCCAGCAGTGATGGAGGGCGGCTGTACTACACCTTC.

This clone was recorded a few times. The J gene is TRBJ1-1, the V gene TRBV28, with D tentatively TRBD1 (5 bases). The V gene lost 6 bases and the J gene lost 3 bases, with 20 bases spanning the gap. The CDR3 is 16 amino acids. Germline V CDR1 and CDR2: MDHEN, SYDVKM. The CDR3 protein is CASSFRGEGTYTEAFF. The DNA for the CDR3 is TGTGCCAGCAGCTTCCGGGGGGAAGGGACGTACACTGAAGCTTTCTTT.

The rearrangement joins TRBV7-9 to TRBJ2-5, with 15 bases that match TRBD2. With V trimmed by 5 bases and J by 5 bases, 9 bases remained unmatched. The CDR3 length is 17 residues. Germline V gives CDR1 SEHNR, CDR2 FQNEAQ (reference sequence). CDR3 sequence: CASSLRRTSGRGETQYF. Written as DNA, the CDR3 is TGTGCCAGCAGCCTTCGCCGGACTAGCGGGAGGGGTGAGACCCAGTACTTC.

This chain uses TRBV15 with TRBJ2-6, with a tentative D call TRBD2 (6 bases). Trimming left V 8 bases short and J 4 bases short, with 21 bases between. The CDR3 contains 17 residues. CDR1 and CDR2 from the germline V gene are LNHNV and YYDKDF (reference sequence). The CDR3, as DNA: TGTGCCACCGGACCGGAGGGGCCCCTCTCGGGGGCCAACGTCCTGACTTTC. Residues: CATGPEGPLSGANVLTF.

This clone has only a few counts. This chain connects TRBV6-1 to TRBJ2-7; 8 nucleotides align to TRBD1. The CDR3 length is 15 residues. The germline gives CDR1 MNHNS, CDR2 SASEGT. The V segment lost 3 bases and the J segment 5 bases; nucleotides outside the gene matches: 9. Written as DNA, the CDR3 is TGTGCCAGCAGTGAGACCTCAGGGGGCCATGACGAGCAGTACTTC. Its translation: CASSETSGGHDEQYF.

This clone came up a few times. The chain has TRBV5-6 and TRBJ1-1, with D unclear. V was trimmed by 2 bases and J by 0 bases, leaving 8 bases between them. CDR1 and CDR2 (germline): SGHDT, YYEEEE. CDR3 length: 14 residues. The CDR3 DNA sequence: TGTGCCAGCAGCTTCAGTCCCATGAACACTGAAGCTTTCTTT. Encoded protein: CASSFSPMNTEAFF.

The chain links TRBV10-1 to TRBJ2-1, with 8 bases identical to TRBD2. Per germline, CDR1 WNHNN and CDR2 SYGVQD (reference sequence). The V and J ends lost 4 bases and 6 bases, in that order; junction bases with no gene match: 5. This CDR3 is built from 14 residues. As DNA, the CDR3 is TGCGCCAGCAGTGCGGGAGGGAGAGGCAATGAGCAGTTCTTC. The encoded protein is CASSAGGRGNEQFF.

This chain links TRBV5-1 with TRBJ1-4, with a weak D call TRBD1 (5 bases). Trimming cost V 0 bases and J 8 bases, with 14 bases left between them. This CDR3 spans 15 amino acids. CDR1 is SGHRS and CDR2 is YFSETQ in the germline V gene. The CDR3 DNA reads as TGCGCCAGCAGCTTGGTAGCACGGGGGGAAGAAAAACTGTTTTTT. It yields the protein CASSLVARGEEKLFF.

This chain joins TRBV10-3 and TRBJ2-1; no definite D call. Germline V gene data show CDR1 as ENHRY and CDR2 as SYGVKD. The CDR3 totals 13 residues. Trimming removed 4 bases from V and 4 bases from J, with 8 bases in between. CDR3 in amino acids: CAISVVEYNEQFF. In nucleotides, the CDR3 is TGTGCCATCAGTGTTGTTGAGTACAATGAGCAGTTCTTC.